The text below deals with one T cell receptor beta chain. Its antigen is currently unknown. The data originate from a study of T cell responses to AZD1222 COVID-19 vaccine. General observations from the study: Spike-specific TCR breadth and depth were elevated following two AZD1222 doses. Scientists sampled the repertoires only once the peak T cell response had passed. Donor demographics were predominantly white British with a female majority; clonal diversity may be underestimated. Reports indicate that nearly half of spike-specific TCRs are directed at unmutated variant regions.

Sequencing used immunoSEQ multiplex PCR; TCRdb keeps in-frame clones, though not all of them. Of 150,000 to 200,000 clones in the sample, 88% were seen once. The sequence came from an adult who received the AZD1222 COVID-19 vaccine. Here the sequenced sample was peripheral blood, taken 28 days after the second AZD1222 dose.

CDR3 coding DNA: TGTGCCAGCAGATCGACGGGACACGGATGGATGGAGCAGTACTTC. Encoded protein: CASRSTGHGWMEQYF. The V and J genes are TRBV28 and TRBJ2-7; TRBD1 is a possible D gene (6 bases). The CDR3 extends over 15 amino acids. V lost 6 bases and J 7 bases, leaving 22 bases between the germline ends. Germline CDR1 MDHEN, CDR2 SYDVKM.